The rows below give T cell receptor beta chains drawn from one sample of a study of blood T cell repertoires in COVID-19. Sequenced by immunoSEQ multiplex PCR; TCRdb stores in-frame clones only, minus some. The table lists roughly 180,000 clones, more than 65% of them singletons. The specimen sequenced was PBMCs or T cells enriched from blood (not recorded which). These TCRs come from a man in his forties or fifties who had recovered from COVID-19. The CDR3 runs from the conserved cysteine through the conserved F or W. The D gene is left open where the match is weak. Clone size is given for some rows only: seen once, a few or many times, or a class if the clone is expanded.

D gene	clone size	V gene	J gene	CDR3 DNA	CDR3 protein
TRBD1	-	TRBV18	TRBJ2-3	TGTGCCAGCTCTCGGGGGACAGGGGGACGCGATACGCAGTATTTT	CASSRGTGGRDTQYF
TRBD1	-	TRBV2	TRBJ2-7	TGTGCCAGCAGTCCCGGACAGGGGGCAAAGCAGTACTTC	CASSPGQGAKQYF
-	-	TRBV15	TRBJ1-2	TGTGCCACCAGCAGAGAGGGAGGGAGAGACCCCTTCTTC	CATSREGGRDPFF
-	-	TRBV25-1	TRBJ2-2	TGTGCCAGCAGTGAGCGGAGGGTGGACACCGGGGAGCTGTTTTTT	CASSERRVDTGELFF
-	-	TRBV19	TRBJ2-2	TGTGCCAGTAGCCGGGACTTACACACCGGGGAGCTGTTTTTT	CASSRDLHTGELFF
-	-	TRBV28	TRBJ2-5	TGTGCCAGCAGTACACAGGTTCTTTGGGAGACCCAGTACTTC	CASSTQVLWETQYF
-	-	TRBV5-3	TRBJ2-7	TGTGCCAGAAGCCGACTAAGCACAAGCTCCTACGAGCAGTACTTC	CARSRLSTSSYEQYF
TRBD1	-	TRBV7-2	TRBJ2-5	TGTGCCAGCAGTACGGACAGGGGAGAGACCCAGTACTTC	CASSTDRGETQYF
TRBD2	-	TRBV9	TRBJ2-1	TGTGCCAGCAGCGTATCCCCAGCGGGGGGCACTATCAATGAGCAGTTCTTC	CASSVSPAGGTINEQFF
TRBD1	-	TRBV28	TRBJ2-5	TGTGCCAGCAGTCGTCCGGGACAGGGTTTAGAGACCCAGTACTTC	CASSRPGQGLETQYF
-	-	TRBV9	TRBJ2-5	TGTGCCAGCAGCGTCCGTGGCGGGGTAGTGGAGACCCAGTACTTC	CASSVRGGVVETQYF
TRBD1	-	TRBV2	TRBJ1-2	TGTGCCAGCAGTGGCCCCGGGACAGGGGGCGCCGGAAGCTATGGCTACACCTTC	CASSGPGTGGAGSYGYTF
-	-	TRBV29-1	TRBJ1-4	TGCAGCGTCGACTTTGGCCTGGCGGAAAAACTGTTTTTT	CSVDFGLAEKLFF
TRBD2	-	TRBV28	TRBJ2-7	TGTGCCAGCAGTCCACTAGGGTGGGCTAGCGGGGGTTACGAGCAGTACTTC	CASSPLGWASGGYEQYF
TRBD2	-	TRBV30	TRBJ2-5	TGTGCCTGGAGAGTGCGGGGGGGGCAAGAGACCCAGTACTTC	CAWRVRGGQETQYF
TRBD2	-	TRBV10-2	TRBJ2-1	TGCGCCACCCTCCTCGGTGGGACTAGCGGGAGAAGCAATGAGCAGTTCTTC	CATLLGGTSGRSNEQFF
-	-	TRBV28	TRBJ2-7	TGTGCCAGCAGTTCCCCCCTATACGAGCAGTACTTC	CASSSPLYEQYF
-	-	TRBV20-1	TRBJ1-5	TGCAGTGCTAGTAAGGCAGGGATATCCAATCAGCCCCAGCATTTT	CSASKAGISNQPQHF
TRBD2	-	TRBV28	TRBJ2-1	TGTGCCAGCAGCCCGACTAGCGGGGTAAAGTACAATGAGCAGTTCTTC	CASSPTSGVKYNEQFF
TRBD2	-	TRBV7-2	TRBJ2-7	TGTGCCAGCAGCTTAGACCCTAGCGGGATCTCCTACGAGCAGTACTTC	CASSLDPSGISYEQYF
TRBD1	few	TRBV3-1/TRBV3-2	TRBJ1-3	TGTGCCAGCAGCCGGACAGGGGGAGGAAACACCATATATTTT	CASSRTGGGNTIYF
TRBD1	-	TRBV7-2	TRBJ1-1	TGTGCCAGCAGCTTAGGTTGGGGACAGTCTATTGAAGCTTTCTTT	CASSLGWGQSIEAFF
-	-	TRBV19	TRBJ1-1	TGTGCCAGTAGCTTCTCAGTGAACACTGAAGCTTTCTTT	CASSFSVNTEAFF
TRBD1	-	TRBV19	TRBJ1-5	TGTGCCAGTAGTGCGGACAGGGATCAGCCCCAGCATTTT	CASSADRDQPQHF
-	many	TRBV5-1	TRBJ1-5	TGCGCCAGCAGCTTTGAAGGGGATCAGCCCCAGCATTTT	CASSFEGDQPQHF
TRBD1	-	TRBV28	TRBJ1-5	TGTGCCAGCAGTGCTACGACAGGGCTTGGGTCGATTTCTCAGCCCCAGCATTTT	CASSATTGLGSISQPQHF
TRBD1	-	TRBV24-1	TRBJ1-1	TGTGCCACACAACCGGGACAGACTAACACTGAAGCTTTCTTT	CATQPGQTNTEAFF
-	-	TRBV12-5	TRBJ1-1	TGTGCTAGTGGTTTGGGACAGGCGACTGAAGCTTTCTTT	CASGLGQATEAFF
TRBD1	-	TRBV6-1	TRBJ2-7	TGTGCCAGCAGTGAATGGGACAGGGGGGTCTTC	CASSEWDRGVF
-	-	TRBV6-2/TRBV6-3	TRBJ1-6	TGTGCCAGCAGTCCCCCAATGGGGGCACAATCACCCCTCCACTTT	CASSPPMGAQSPLHF
TRBD1	-	TRBV2	TRBJ1-5	TGTGCCAGCAGTGAAGGGCAGGGGGCACTTCAGCCCCAGCATTTT	CASSEGQGALQPQHF
TRBD2	-	TRBV20-1	TRBJ2-3	TGCAGTGCTAGTCAGGGAGTAGCGGGGCCCCGGGATACGCAGTATTTT	CSASQGVAGPRDTQYF
-	-	TRBV6-1	TRBJ1-5	TGTGCCAGCAGTGAATTGTACCAGTCAGGCCAGCCCCAGCATTTT	CASSELYQSGQPQHF
-	-	TRBV11-2	TRBJ2-5	TGTGCCAGCAGCTTAGTCCTAGCAGAGACCCAGTACTTC	CASSLVLAETQYF
TRBD2	-	TRBV7-2	TRBJ2-5	TGTGCCAGCAGCTTCCCCAGCGGGGGGGGGACCCAGTACTTC	CASSFPSGGGTQYF
TRBD2	-	TRBV7-9	TRBJ2-3	TGTGCCACCCAGACTAGCGGAGACACAGATACGCAGTATTTT	CATQTSGDTDTQYF
TRBD2	-	TRBV5-1	TRBJ2-1	TGCGCCAGCAGCTTGGTGGGACTAAGCAATGAGCAGTTCTTC	CASSLVGLSNEQFF
TRBD2	once	TRBV7-8	TRBJ2-7	TGTGCCAGCAGCTTAGTGGCCAGGACTAGCGGGGGCAACGAGCAGTACTTC	CASSLVARTSGGNEQYF
TRBD2	-	TRBV9	TRBJ2-7	TGTGCCAGCAGCGTAGGGGGGGGAGAGGACGAGCAGTACTTC	CASSVGGGEDEQYF
TRBD2	-	TRBV6-2/TRBV6-3	TRBJ2-1	TGTGCCAGCAGCCACCCTCCGGGACTAGGAAACAATGAGCAGTTCTTC	CASSHPPGLGNNEQFF
-	-	TRBV28	TRBJ1-2	TGTGCCAGCAGTTCGCAACAGGGCTGGGGCTACACCTTC	CASSSQQGWGYTF
TRBD1	-	TRBV5-1	TRBJ1-6	TGCGCCAGCAGCTTAACGACAGGGGCTAATTCACCCCTCCACTTT	CASSLTTGANSPLHF
-	-	TRBV27	TRBJ2-7	TGTGCCAGCAGTCCCTACGGGGAACCGAATTCCTACGAGCAGTACTTC	CASSPYGEPNSYEQYF
-	-	TRBV5-4	TRBJ2-5	TGTGCCAGCAGACGGGGGCAAGAGACCCAGTACTTC	CASRRGQETQYF
-	few	TRBV3-1/TRBV3-2	TRBJ1-1	TGTGCCAGCAGCCAGACAGCTAACACTGAAGCTTTCTTT	CASSQTANTEAFF
-	-	TRBV21-1	TRBJ1-2	TGTGCCAGCAGCAAAGGGGAGGGACCCGGTGGCTACACCTTC	CASSKGEGPGGYTF
TRBD1	once	TRBV6-5	TRBJ1-4	TGTGCCAGCAAATTAGGGACAGAGGGTGAAAAACTGTTTTTT	CASKLGTEGEKLFF
TRBD1	-	TRBV11-2	TRBJ1-6	TGTGCCAGCAGCTTAGATCGGACAGGATTCGATTCACCCCTCCACTTT	CASSLDRTGFDSPLHF
-	-	TRBV28	TRBJ2-5	TGTGCCAGCAGTCTACTTCAGGGTATAGGGGAGACCCAGTACTTC	CASSLLQGIGETQYF
-	once	TRBV9	TRBJ1-6	TGTGCCAGCAGCGTAGGCGGTGATAATTCACCCCTCCACTTT	CASSVGGDNSPLHF
TRBD1	-	TRBV10-2	TRBJ2-7	TGCGCCAGCAGGTCGGACAGGGCGAACGAGCAGTACTTC	CASRSDRANEQYF
-	-	TRBV10-3	TRBJ2-1	TGTGCCATCAGCGACAGGAACAATGAGCAGTTCTTC	CAISDRNNEQFF
-	once	TRBV9	TRBJ2-3	TGTGCCAGCAGCATGACAGTCACAGATACGCAGTATTTT	CASSMTVTDTQYF
TRBD2	-	TRBV15	TRBJ2-1	TGTGCCACCAGCGGGGACTACTTCAATGAGCAGTTCTTC	CATSGDYFNEQFF